This entry lists 27 T cell receptor beta chains sequenced from one sample in a study of a mutant IDH1 vaccine in newly diagnosed glioma. These receptors' antigens are unknown. Time point indicated: week 11, during vaccination. Doses comprised 300 ug of mutant IDH1 20-mer peptide each, plus topical imiquimod. Sequenced by immunoSEQ multiplex PCR; TCRdb stores in-frame clones only, minus some. The repertoire has about 36,000 clones, about 80% of them found once; the top ten carry about 16%. The sequences come from peripheral blood mononuclear cells (PBMCs), collected from a glioma patient whose treatment included an IDH1 peptide vaccine. These receptors were obtained from a woman aged 30 to 39 with glioma. Some clones in this sample may be carry-over from other donors' samples.

V and J are TRBV27 and TRBJ2-2; D possibly corresponds to TRBD1 (6 bases). The germline CDR1 and CDR2 sequences are MNHEY and SMNVEV (reference sequence). The V end was cut by 8 bases, the J end by 7 bases, with 20 bases between. The CDR3 runs to 15 residues. The CDR3 DNA sequence: TGTGCCAGCGGCCTTGCCAGGGGAGCATACGGGGAGCTGTTTTTT. This sequence encodes CASGLARGAYGELFF.

The chain employs TRBV19 and TRBJ1-5, with TRBD1 matching over 7 bases. Germline V CDR1 and CDR2: LNHDA, SQIVND (reference sequence). V dropped 5 bases and J dropped 4; count of bases not matched to a gene: 5. This CDR3 comprises 14 residues. The CDR3 protein is CASSEQGPNQPQHF. CDR3 nucleotides: TGTGCCAGTAGTGAACAGGGGCCGAATCAGCCCCAGCATTTT.

The chain recombines TRBV30 with TRBJ1-1; D uncertain. The germline V gene encodes CDR1 GTSNPN and CDR2 SVGIG (reference sequence). This CDR3 comprises 13 residues. The V end was cut by 5 bases, the J end by 0 bases, with 10 bases between. CDR3 in DNA: TGTGCCTGGGTGACGGATTTGAACACTGAAGCTTTCTTT. Protein sequence: CAWVTDLNTEAFF.

V is TRBV4-2 and J is TRBJ2-1, with 7 positions matching TRBD2. The ends lost 1 base at V and 10 bases at J; junction bases unmatched: 7. CDR1 is LGHNA, CDR2 YNFKEQ, per germline. The CDR3 has 14 residues. The CDR3 is CASSQVGLGDEQFF. CDR3 sequence (DNA): TGTGCCAGCAGCCAAGTCGGACTAGGGGACGAGCAGTTCTTC.

This chain links TRBV19 with TRBJ1-5; D not certain. Germline CDR1 reads LNHDA; CDR2 reads SQIVND (reference sequence). This CDR3 region has 13 residues. The V and J ends lost 6 bases and 3 bases respectively, with 9 bases between them. This CDR3 is CASRKGFNQPQHF. The CDR3 DNA sequence: TGTGCCAGTAGAAAGGGTTTCAATCAGCCCCAGCATTTT.

The rearrangement uses TRBV4-2 and TRBJ2-2, with TRBD2 matching 9 bases. V trimming: 2 bases; J trimming: 4 bases; junction bases outside the gene matches: 11. The V gene's germline CDR1 is LGHNA and CDR2 YNFKEQ. The length of the CDR3 is 18 residues. The CDR3 DNA reads TGTGCCAGCAGCCAATGGTTTGGTAGCGGGAGTCCCACCGGGGAGCTGTTTTTT. Amino acid sequence: CASSQWFGSGSPTGELFF.

This clone has only a few counts. The V and J genes are TRBV5-8 and TRBJ1-5; TRBD1 agrees at 8 bases. Germline trimming cut 7 bases from V and 7 bases from J; bases unmatched to any gene: 7. This CDR3 region has 13 residues. Germline CDR1 reads SGHTS; CDR2 reads YDEGEE. The CDR3 DNA follows: TGTGCCAGCCAGACAGGGGACGGGCAGCCCCAGCATTTT. Translated: CASQTGDGQPQHF.

This sequence joins TRBV5-4 and TRBJ2-3, with D possibly TRBD2 on 6 matching bases. The germline gives CDR1 SGHNT, CDR2 YYREEE (reference sequence). The ends were cut back, 0 bases at V and 3 bases at J, with 11 bases in the middle. This CDR3 is 15 amino acids long. The CDR3 here is CASSLGYSGTDTQYF. CDR3 DNA sequence: TGTGCCAGCAGCTTGGGATATAGCGGAACAGATACGCAGTATTTT.

The rearrangement links TRBV5-1 to TRBJ2-1; 11 bases align to TRBD1. Unmatched junction bases numbered 13, after V lost 4 bases and J lost 7 bases. CDR1 SGHRS and CDR2 YFSETQ come from the germline V gene. The CDR3 has 17 amino acids. The CDR3 is CASSLYLGTGGLNEQFF. CDR3 DNA: TGCGCCAGCAGCCTGTACCTCGGGACAGGGGGATTGAATGAGCAGTTCTTC.

The chain uses TRBV9 and TRBJ2-7, with 9 bases aligning to TRBD1. The V segment lost 0 bases and the J segment 5 bases; nucleotides outside the gene matches: 0. The CDR3 runs to 13 residues. The V gene's germline CDR1 is SGDLS and CDR2 YYNGEE. Here the CDR3 reads CASSVGTGDEQYF. CDR3 bases: TGTGCCAGCAGCGTAGGGACAGGGGACGAGCAGTACTTC. Using reference TRBV9 and TRBJ2-7 for the parts outside the CDR3, the full variable domain is DSGVTQTPKHLITATGQRVTLRCSPRSGDLSVYWYQQSLDQGLQFLIQYYNGEERAKGNILERFSAQQFPDLHSELNLSSLELGDSALYFCASSVGTGDEQYFGPGTRLTVT.

The chain uses TRBV11-2 and TRBJ1-4; D gene unclear. The CDR3 is 15 residues long. V was cut by 5 bases and J by 8 bases, with 18 bases left in between. Germline assignment: CDR1 SGHAT and CDR2 FQNNGV. The CDR3 DNA is TGTGCCAGCAGCCCCACGGGAGGACGTGGCGAAAAACTGTTTTTT. Translation: CASSPTGGRGEKLFF.

J is TRBJ2-2 and V is TRBV2; no firm D call. Trimming pared 2 bases from V and 4 bases from J, leaving 11 bases between. Germline V gene data show CDR1 as SNHLY and CDR2 as FYNNEI. The CDR3 totals 15 residues. The CDR3 sequence: CASSEHPAGTGELFF. The DNA for the CDR3 is TGTGCCAGCAGTGAACATCCGGCAGGCACCGGGGAGCTGTTTTTT. The full variable domain, completed using reference TRBV2 and TRBJ2-2, is EPEVTQTPSHQVTQMGQEVILRCVPISNHLYFYWYRQILGQKVEFLVSFYNNEISEKSEIFDDQFSVERPDGSNFTLKIRSTKLEDSAMYFCASSEHPAGTGELFFGEGSRLTVL.

This rearrangement joins TRBV6-6 to TRBJ2-1; tentative D call: TRBD2 (6 bases). Looked up from germline, CDR1 is MNHNY and CDR2 is SVGAGI (reference sequence). The CDR3 runs to 12 residues. Trimming took off 8 bases at V and 5 bases at J, with 10 bases between the two ends. This chain's CDR3 is CASGTVNNEQFF. CDR3 nucleotides: TGTGCCAGCGGGACTGTCAACAATGAGCAGTTCTTC.

V is TRBV6-5 and J is TRBJ1-1, with D perhaps TRBD1 (5 bases). V lost 0 bases and J lost 3, with 11 bases in between. This CDR3 comprises 15 residues. CDR1 is MNHEY, CDR2 SVGAGI, per germline. The CDR3: CASSYSKRGHTEAFF. For the CDR3, the DNA is TGTGCCAGCAGTTACTCGAAAAGGGGTCACACTGAAGCTTTCTTT.

This chain links TRBV7-8 with TRBJ2-1; D is ambiguous. The germline gives CDR1 SGHVS, CDR2 FQNEAQ. This CDR3 contains 12 residues. Trimming left V 5 bases short and J 5 bases short, with 7 bases between. CDR3 sequence: CASSPVDNEQFF. The CDR3 bases are TGTGCCAGCAGCCCTGTAGACAATGAGCAGTTCTTC.

The chain has TRBV30 and TRBJ2-1, with a possible D match to TRBD1 (5 bases). V was shortened by 4 bases and J by 8 bases, with 9 bases between the two germline ends. The CDR3 runs to 11 residues. Germline-derived CDR1 and CDR2 are GTSNPN and SVGIG (reference sequence). For the CDR3, the DNA is TGTGCCTGGACAGGGTCCCATGAGCAGTTCTTC. Its translation is CAWTGSHEQFF.

Only a few counts were recorded for this clone. The chain is built from TRBV7-9 and TRBJ2-6; D is perhaps TRBD1 (6 bases). Germline CDR1 SEHNR, CDR2 FQNEAQ (reference sequence). The CDR3 consists of 15 residues. Trimming took 5 bases from V and 4 from J, leaving 12 bases between them. CDR3 region: CASSIYRDGANVLTF. The DNA of the CDR3 is TGTGCCAGCAGCATATACAGGGACGGGGCCAACGTCCTGACTTTC. The entire variable domain, with the rest obtained from reference TRBV7-9 and TRBJ2-6, is as follows: DTGVSQNPRHKITKRGQNVTFRCDPISEHNRLYWYRQTLGQGPEFLTYFQNEAQLEKSRLLSDRFSAERPKGSFSTLEIQRTEQGDSAMYLCASSIYRDGANVLTFGAGSRLTVL.

The rearrangement uses TRBV19 and TRBJ2-1, with 12 nucleotides matching TRBD2. This CDR3 is built from 18 residues. After removal of 3 bases from V and 3 bases from J, the junction contained 9 bases not matched to a gene. CDR1 LNHDA and CDR2 SQIVND come from the germline V gene (reference sequence). The CDR3 nucleotides read TGTGCCAGTAGTATGCGACTAGCGGGAGATTGGGGCTACAATGAGCAGTTCTTC. Its translation is CASSMRLAGDWGYNEQFF.

This chain uses TRBV6-1 with TRBJ2-7; 7 positions match TRBD2. V shed 9 bases and J 2 bases; nucleotides not matched to a gene: 7. The CDR3 loop spans 13 amino acids. Germline CDR1 is MNHNS and CDR2 is SASEGT. CDR3 region: CASRNRGAYEQYF. In DNA, the CDR3 is TGTGCCAGTCGTAACCGGGGGGCCTACGAGCAGTACTTC.

The chain joins TRBV19 to TRBJ2-1; TRBD1 matches 11 bases. V gave up 6 bases and J gave up 4 bases; unmatched junction bases: 5. This CDR3 comprises 15 residues. CDR1 is LNHDA, CDR2 SQIVND, per germline (reference sequence). For the CDR3, the DNA is TGTGCCAGTAGCTCCCGGGACAGGGGGTACAATGAGCAGTTCTTC. Translated: CASSSRDRGYNEQFF.

The chain carries TRBV7-9 and TRBJ1-1, with D maybe TRBD1 (5 bases). V lost 7 bases and J lost 4, with 16 bases in between. The length of the CDR3 is 14 residues. CDR1 and CDR2 (germline): SEHNR, FQNEAQ (reference sequence). CDR3 residues: CASTSRVLGTEAFF. CDR3 coding DNA: TGTGCCAGCACATCCAGGGTTTTGGGCACTGAAGCTTTCTTT.

The J gene is TRBJ1-2, the V gene TRBV19; D not certain. Germline-derived CDR1 and CDR2 are LNHDA and SQIVND (reference sequence). V was trimmed by 4 bases and J by 4 bases, leaving 7 bases between them. There are 12 residues in the CDR3. The CDR3, as DNA: TGTGCCAGTAGTACCCCGTTCTATGGCTACACCTTC. Translating it yields CASSTPFYGYTF.

This chain joins TRBV27 and TRBJ2-6; weak D call: TRBD1 (5 bases). The CDR3 is made up of 19 amino acids. Germline lookup yields CDR1 MNHEY and CDR2 SMNVEV (reference sequence). V was cut by 5 bases and J by 0 bases, with 20 bases left in between. In DNA, the CDR3 is TGTGCCAGCAGTACCGGACACGGCGGATACGTCTCTGGGGCCAACGTCCTGACTTTC. As protein: CASSTGHGGYVSGANVLTF.

The CDR3 spells CASSQAEGYHGYTF. The CDR3 DNA reads TGCGCCAGCAGCCAAGCGGAGGGGTATCATGGCTACACCTTC. V usage is TRBV4-1 and J usage is TRBJ1-2; D possibly corresponds to TRBD1 (5 bases). This CDR3 has 14 amino acids. From germline, CDR1 is MGHRA and CDR2 YSYEKL. Deletions cut 1 base from V and 6 bases from J, with 12 bases between.

The rearrangement joins TRBV19 to TRBJ2-3, with no clear D. The CDR3 length is 15 residues. Trimming removed 2 bases from V and 4 bases from J, with 13 bases in between. From germline, CDR1 is LNHDA and CDR2 SQIVND (reference sequence). The CDR3 nucleotides read TGTGCCAGTAGTATAAACCTCTTCCGTGCAGATACGCAGTATTTT. Translation: CASSINLFRADTQYF.

The CDR3 DNA is TGTGCCAGCAGCCAACCTAGAGCGGGAGGATCCTACGAGCAGTACTTC. It specifies CASSQPRAGGSYEQYF. The genes are TRBV4-2 and TRBJ2-7, with 9 bases fitting TRBD2. Looked up from germline, CDR1 is LGHNA and CDR2 is YNFKEQ. V lost 2 bases and J lost 1; bases outside the gene matches: 6. This CDR3 spans 16 amino acids.

V and J are TRBV19 and TRBJ2-2, with a tentative D call TRBD1 (6 bases). V dropped 3 bases and J dropped 0 bases, with 14 bases sitting between them. Germline CDR1 reads LNHDA; CDR2 reads SQIVND (reference sequence). The CDR3 spans 17 residues. The CDR3 region is CASSIYRDVSNTGELFF. CDR3 coding DNA: TGTGCCAGTAGTATTTACAGGGACGTATCGAACACCGGGGAGCTGTTTTTT.